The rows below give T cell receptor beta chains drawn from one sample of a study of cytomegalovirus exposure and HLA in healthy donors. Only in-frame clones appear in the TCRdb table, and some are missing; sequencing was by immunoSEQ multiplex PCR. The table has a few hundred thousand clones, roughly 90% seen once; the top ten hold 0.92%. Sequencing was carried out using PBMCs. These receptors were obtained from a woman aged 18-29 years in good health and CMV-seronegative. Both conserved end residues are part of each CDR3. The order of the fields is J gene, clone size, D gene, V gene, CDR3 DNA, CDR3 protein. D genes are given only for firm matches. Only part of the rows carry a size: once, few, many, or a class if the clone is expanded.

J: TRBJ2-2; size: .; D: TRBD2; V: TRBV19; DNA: TGTGCCAGTAGTATCGCCAGCGGGAGTCGGTACACCGGGGAGCTGTTTTTT; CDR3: CASSIASGSRYTGELFF
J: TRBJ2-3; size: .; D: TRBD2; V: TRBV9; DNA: TGTGCCAGCAGCCTCCGGACTAGCGGGAGCACAGATACGCAGTATTTT; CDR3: CASSLRTSGSTDTQYF
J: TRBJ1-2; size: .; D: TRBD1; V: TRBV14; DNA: TGTGCCAGCAGCCAGGACAGGAAGAACTATGGCTACACCTTC; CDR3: CASSQDRKNYGYTF
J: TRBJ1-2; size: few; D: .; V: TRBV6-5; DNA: TGTGCCAGCAGTTACTCGACAGGCCCCGCCACCTTC; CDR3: CASSYSTGPATF
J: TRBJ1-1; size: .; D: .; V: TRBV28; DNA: TGTGCCAGCGTTGCCCGGAGAAACACTGAAGCTTTCTTT; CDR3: CASVARRNTEAFF
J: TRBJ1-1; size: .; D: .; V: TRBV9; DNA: TGTGCCAGCAGCCGCACACAGGAGAACACTGAAGCTTTCTTT; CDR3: CASSRTQENTEAFF
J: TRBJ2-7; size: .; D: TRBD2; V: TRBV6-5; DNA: TGTGCCAGCAGTTCGGCCGGGGGGGAGCAGTACTTC; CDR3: CASSSAGGEQYF
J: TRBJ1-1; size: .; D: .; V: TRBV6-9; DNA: TGTGCCAGCGGGCCCCAACCGGAGGGGTTGGACACTGAAGCTTTCTTT; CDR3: CASGPQPEGLDTEAFF
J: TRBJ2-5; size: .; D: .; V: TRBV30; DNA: TGTGCCTGGAGCCGGGGGGAGACCCAGTACTTC; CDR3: CAWSRGETQYF
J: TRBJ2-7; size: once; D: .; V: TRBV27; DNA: TGTGCCAGCAGTTTAGGCAGGGGACCCTACGAGCAGTACTTC; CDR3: CASSLGRGPYEQYF
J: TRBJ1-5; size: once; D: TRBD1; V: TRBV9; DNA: TGTGCCAGCGGGGGCGGGACAGGGGCTCAGCCCCAGCATTTT; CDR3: CASGGGTGAQPQHF
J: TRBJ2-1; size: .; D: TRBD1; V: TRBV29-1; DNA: TGCAGCGTTCCGGACCAGGACAGGCCCTACAATGAGCAGTTCTTC; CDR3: CSVPDQDRPYNEQFF
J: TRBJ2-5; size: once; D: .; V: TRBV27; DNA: TGTGCCAGCAGTTCCGGGACTCTTGCCTTGTACCAAGAGACCCAGTACTTC; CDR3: CASSSGTLALYQETQYF
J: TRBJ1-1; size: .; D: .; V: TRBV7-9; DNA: TGTGCCAGCAGCTTAACGGGTCCCCCTGAAGCTTTCTTT; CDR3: CASSLTGPPEAFF
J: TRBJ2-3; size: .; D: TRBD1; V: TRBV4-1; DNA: TGCGCCAGCAGCCAAGACGCACAGGGGTCTTTCGATACGCAGTATTTT; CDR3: CASSQDAQGSFDTQYF
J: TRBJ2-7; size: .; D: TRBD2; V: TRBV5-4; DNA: TGTGCCAGCAGCTCCCCACTAGCGGGAGAGGGAGAGCAGTACTTC; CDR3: CASSSPLAGEGEQYF